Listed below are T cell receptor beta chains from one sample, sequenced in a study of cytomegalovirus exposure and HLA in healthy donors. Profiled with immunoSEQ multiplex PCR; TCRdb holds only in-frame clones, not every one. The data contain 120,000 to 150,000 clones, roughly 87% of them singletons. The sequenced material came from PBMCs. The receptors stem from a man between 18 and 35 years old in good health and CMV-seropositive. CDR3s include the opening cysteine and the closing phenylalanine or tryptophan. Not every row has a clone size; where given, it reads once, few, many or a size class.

CDR3 protein: CASSQMMSSGANVLTF
V gene: TRBV14
clone size: .
J gene: TRBJ2-6

CDR3 protein: CASRGGGDFTNTEAFF
V gene: TRBV5-1
clone size: .
J gene: TRBJ1-1

CDR3 protein: CASSRGEDGYTF
V gene: TRBV5-1
clone size: .
J gene: TRBJ1-2

CDR3 protein: CASSQDAGRIGGYTF
V gene: TRBV5-1
clone size: .
J gene: TRBJ1-2

CDR3 protein: CASSSTDF
V gene: TRBV7-9
clone size: once
J gene: TRBJ2-5

CDR3 protein: CAWSVGTGKTKNIQYF
V gene: TRBV30
clone size: once
J gene: TRBJ2-4

CDR3 protein: CASSLTGQGLVYGYTF
V gene: TRBV27
clone size: .
J gene: TRBJ1-2

CDR3 protein: CASSILQGGDGYTF
V gene: TRBV19
clone size: .
J gene: TRBJ1-2

CDR3 protein: CASSRTSGGAHEQFF
V gene: TRBV7-9
clone size: .
J gene: TRBJ2-1

CDR3 protein: CASSLGQGANYGYTF
V gene: TRBV11-2
clone size: .
J gene: TRBJ1-2